A single sample gave rise to the 10 T cell receptor beta chains below, sequenced in a study of CD8+ T cells in alopecia areata. It was cDNA, reverse transcribed from extracted RNA, that served as the sequencing template. The protocol was immunoSEQ multiplex PCR, while the TCRdb copy is restricted to in-frame clones and leaves out a portion. The table records 150,000 to 180,000 clones, under 60% of them present only once. The starting material was CD8+ T cells sorted from blood, obtained at week 0. The origin of the receptors is a human donor with alopecia areata.

This clone was found a few times. The V gene is TRBV7-9, the J gene TRBJ2-2; no clear D. The CDR3 spans 15 residues. The germline V gene has CDR1 SEHNR and CDR2 FQNEAQ (reference sequence). Trimming removed 5 bases from V and 6 bases from J, with 16 bases in between. The CDR3 coding sequence is TGTGCCAGCAGCCTGGATCGGGCACGGGCCGGGGAGCTGTTTTTT. Translation: CASSLDRARAGELFF.

The sample holds a few counts of this clone. The V gene is TRBV13, the J gene TRBJ1-3; D unclear. The CDR3 consists of 12 residues. Trimming pared 5 bases from V and 7 bases from J, leaving 9 bases between. Per germline, CDR1 PRHDT and CDR2 FYEKMQ (reference sequence). This CDR3 reads CASSGEDNTIYF. The CDR3, as DNA: TGTGCCAGCAGCGGAGAGGACAACACCATATATTTT. Drawing the rest from reference TRBV13 and TRBJ1-3, the complete variable domain is AAGVIQSPRHLIKEKRETATLKCYPIPRHDTVYWYQQGPGQDPQFLISFYEKMQSDKGSIPDRFSAQQFSDYHSELNMSSLELGDSALYFCASSGEDNTIYFGEGSWLTVV.

This clone has just a few counts. The sample carries other DNA sequences with the same CDR3. The V gene is TRBV19, the J gene TRBJ2-1; D is possibly TRBD2 (5 bases). This CDR3 is 12 amino acids long. In germline, CDR1 is LNHDA, CDR2 SQIVND (reference sequence). Trimming cost V 3 bases and J 6 bases, with 6 bases left between them. The CDR3 protein is CASSIGGNEQFF. In DNA, the CDR3 is TGTGCCAGTAGTATCGGAGGCAATGAGCAGTTCTTC. Using reference TRBV19 and TRBJ2-1 for the parts outside the CDR3, the full variable domain is DGGITQSPKYLFRKEGQNVTLSCEQNLNHDAMYWYRQDPGQGLRLIYYSQIVNDFQKGDIAEGYSVSREKKESFPLTVTSAQKNPTAFYLCASSIGGNEQFFGPGTRLTVL.

The chain combines TRBV27 with TRBJ1-5, with D possibly being TRBD1 (5 bases). CDR3 length: 13 residues. Germline V gene sequence: CDR1 MNHEY, CDR2 SMNVEV (reference sequence). Trimming took 5 bases from V and 6 from J, leaving 11 bases between them. CDR3 sequence (DNA): TGTGCCAGCAGTCGTTCAGGGAGTCAGCCCCAGCATTTT. This encodes CASSRSGSQPQHF.

The rearrangement links TRBV15 to TRBJ2-2; no definite D call. In germline, CDR1 is LNHNV, CDR2 YYDKDF (reference sequence). The CDR3 consists of 14 residues. Trimming left V 5 bases short and J 5 bases short, with 12 bases between. The CDR3 DNA sequence: TGTGCCACCAGCGATGAGTTTGGGACCGGGGAGCTGTTTTTT. Translated, it gives CATSDEFGTGELFF.

This clone showed up just once. The V call is TRBV11-3, the J call TRBJ1-2; no clear D gene. Germline loops: CDR1 SGHNT, CDR2 YENEEA. This CDR3 is built from 13 residues. The V gene lost 5 bases and the J gene lost 2 bases, with 9 bases spanning the gap. CDR3 amino acids: CASSQAVNYGYTF. In nucleotides, the CDR3 is TGTGCCAGCAGCCAAGCCGTAAACTATGGCTACACCTTC.

The chain joins TRBV14 to TRBJ1-1; no firm D call. V dropped 9 bases and J dropped 11 bases, with 13 bases sitting between them. Germline assignment: CDR1 SGHDN and CDR2 FVKESK. CDR3 length: 10 residues. As DNA, the CDR3 is TGTGCCAGTTTAGACTATTCGGCTTTCTTT. Its translation is CASLDYSAFF.

In the case of this clone: Other DNA sequences in the same sample also yield this CDR3. The chain uses TRBV30 and TRBJ1-1, with D possibly TRBD1 on 5 matching bases. This CDR3 region has 13 residues. The germline CDR1 and CDR2 sequences are GTSNPN and SVGIG (reference sequence). Trimming took off 0 bases at V and 3 bases at J, with 8 bases between the two ends. The CDR3 DNA sequence: TGTGCCTGGAGTGTTCTGGGGGACACTGAAGCTTTCTTT. Encoded protein: CAWSVLGDTEAFF. The whole variable domain, remainder taken from reference TRBV30 and TRBJ1-1, is SQTIHQWPATLVQPVGSPLSLECTVEGTSNPNLYWYRQAAGRGLQLLFYSVGIGQISSEVPQNLSASRPQDRQFILSSKKLLLSDSGFYLCAWSVLGDTEAFFGQGTRLTVV.

J is TRBJ2-7 and V is TRBV4-3; unclear D gene. The germline CDR1 and CDR2 sequences are LGHNA and YSLEER. V dropped 4 bases and J dropped 6 bases, with 16 bases sitting between them. There are 14 residues in the CDR3. CDR3 sequence reads: CASSPDPYLGEQYF. CDR3 sequence (DNA): TGCGCCAGCAGCCCGGACCCTTACCTCGGCGAGCAGTACTTC.

This clone was seen a single time. The rearrangement joins TRBV11-2 to TRBJ2-5; TRBD2 might be the D (5 bases). Germline V CDR1 and CDR2: SGHAT, FQNNGV. This CDR3 has 16 amino acids. Trimming took 1 base from V and 1 from J, leaving 13 bases between them. The DNA of the CDR3 is TGTGCCAGCAGCTTAGGGGCTAGCACGTCCCAAGAGACCCAGTACTTC. Translating it yields CASSLGASTSQETQYF.